The following is a T cell receptor (beta chain) sequence with its context. No antigen is known for it. TCRdb's copy holds only in-frame clones and misses some; the assay was immunoSEQ multiplex PCR. The table includes 110,000 or so clones, around 68% detected once. The entry originates in a study of shared clonotypes between healthy human individuals. Study conclusions and caveats: Sharing across four donors was highest in naive CD4 (approximately 5%) and lowest in memory CD8 (around 0.4%).

Germline V gives CDR1 MRHNA, CDR2 SNTAGT. The CDR3 sequence is 15 residues long. V was clipped by 3 bases and J by 8 bases; unmatched bases: 8. The donor population consisted of healthy HIV-negative adults with no recent acute infections or vaccinations. The sequencing sample was made of memory CD8+ T cells sorted from blood. The subset: CD45RO+ cells pooled with CCR7-negative TemRA cells. The receptor comes from a woman aged 25 to 45 in good health. V usage is TRBV6-4 and J usage is TRBJ2-1; 9 nucleotides line up with TRBD1. The CDR3 region has the DNA TGTGCCAGCAGTGAAGAACAGGGGGCGAGGGATGAGCAGTTCTTC. Encoded protein: CASSEEQGARDEQFF.